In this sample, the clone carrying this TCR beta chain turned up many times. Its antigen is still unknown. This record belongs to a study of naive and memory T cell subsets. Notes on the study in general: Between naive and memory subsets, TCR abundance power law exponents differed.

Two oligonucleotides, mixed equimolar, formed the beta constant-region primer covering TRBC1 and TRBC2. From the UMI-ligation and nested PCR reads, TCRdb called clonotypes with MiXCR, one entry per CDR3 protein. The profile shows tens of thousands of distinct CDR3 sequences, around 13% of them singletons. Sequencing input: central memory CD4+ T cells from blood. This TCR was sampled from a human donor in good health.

CDR3 DNA sequence: TGCGCCAGCAGCTTAGCGGGACTAGCGGTGAATGAGCAGTTCTTC. It encodes CASSLAGLAVNEQFF. The chain couples TRBV5-1 to TRBJ2-1, with 11 bases lining up with TRBD2. After removal of 2 bases from V and 7 bases from J, the junction contained 5 bases not matched to a gene. The CDR3 spans 15 residues. Germline lookup yields CDR1 SGHRS and CDR2 YFSETQ. The variable domain in full, completed from reference TRBV5-1 and TRBJ2-1, reads KAGVTQTPRYLIKTRGQQVTLSCSPISGHRSVSWYQQTPGQGLQFLFEYFSETQRNKGNFPGRFSGRQFSNSRSEMNVSTLELGDSALYLCASSLAGLAVNEQFFGPGTRLTVL.